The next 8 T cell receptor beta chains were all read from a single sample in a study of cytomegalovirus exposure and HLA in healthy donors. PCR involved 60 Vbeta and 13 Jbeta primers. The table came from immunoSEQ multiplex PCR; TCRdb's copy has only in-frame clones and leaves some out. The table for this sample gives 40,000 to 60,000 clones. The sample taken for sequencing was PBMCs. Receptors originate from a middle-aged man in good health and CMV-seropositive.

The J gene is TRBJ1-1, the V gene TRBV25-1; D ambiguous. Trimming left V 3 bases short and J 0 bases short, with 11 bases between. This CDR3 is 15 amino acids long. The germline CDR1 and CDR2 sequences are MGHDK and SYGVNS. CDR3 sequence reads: CASSERDGMNTEAFF. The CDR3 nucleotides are TGTGCCAGCAGTGAGAGGGATGGCATGAACACTGAAGCTTTCTTT.

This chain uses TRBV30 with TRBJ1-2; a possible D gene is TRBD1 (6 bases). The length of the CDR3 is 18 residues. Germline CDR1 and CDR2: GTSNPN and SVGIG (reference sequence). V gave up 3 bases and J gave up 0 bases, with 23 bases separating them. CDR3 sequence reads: CAWSPSTPDRPSNYGYTF. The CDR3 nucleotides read TGTGCCTGGAGCCCTTCGACCCCTGACAGGCCCTCTAACTATGGCTACACCTTC.

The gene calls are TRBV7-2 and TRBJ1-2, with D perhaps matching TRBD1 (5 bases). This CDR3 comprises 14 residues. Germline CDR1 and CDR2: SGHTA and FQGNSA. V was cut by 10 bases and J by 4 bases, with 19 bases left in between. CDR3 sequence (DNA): TGTGCCACCCCCATCGGGGGGTCAGGCTATGGCTACACCTTC. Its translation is CATPIGGSGYGYTF.

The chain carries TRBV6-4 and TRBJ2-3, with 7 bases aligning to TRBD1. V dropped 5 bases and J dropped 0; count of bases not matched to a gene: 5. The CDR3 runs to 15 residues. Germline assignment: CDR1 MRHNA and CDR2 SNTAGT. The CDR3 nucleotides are TGTGCCAGCAGTTCCGGGACAGCCAGCACAGATACGCAGTATTTT. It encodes CASSSGTASTDTQYF.

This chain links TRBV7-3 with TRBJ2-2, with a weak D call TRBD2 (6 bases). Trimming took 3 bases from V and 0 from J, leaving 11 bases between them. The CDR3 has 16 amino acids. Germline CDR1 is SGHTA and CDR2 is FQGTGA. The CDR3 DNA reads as TGTGCCAGCAGCTTTCACGGGAGCGCGAACACCGGGGAGCTGTTTTTT. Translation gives CASSFHGSANTGELFF.

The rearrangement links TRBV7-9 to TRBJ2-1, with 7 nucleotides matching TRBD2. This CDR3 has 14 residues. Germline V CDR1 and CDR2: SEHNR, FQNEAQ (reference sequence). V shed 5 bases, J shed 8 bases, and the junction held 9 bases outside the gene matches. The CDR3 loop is CASSPSGTPYEQFF. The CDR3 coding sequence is TGTGCCAGCAGCCCCAGCGGGACCCCCTATGAGCAGTTCTTC.

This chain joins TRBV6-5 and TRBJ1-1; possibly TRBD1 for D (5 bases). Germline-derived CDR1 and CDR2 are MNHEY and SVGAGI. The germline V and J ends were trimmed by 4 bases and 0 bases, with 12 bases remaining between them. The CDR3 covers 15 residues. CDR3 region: CASSWRQSMNTEAFF. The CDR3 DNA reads TGTGCCAGCAGTTGGCGACAGTCTATGAACACTGAAGCTTTCTTT.

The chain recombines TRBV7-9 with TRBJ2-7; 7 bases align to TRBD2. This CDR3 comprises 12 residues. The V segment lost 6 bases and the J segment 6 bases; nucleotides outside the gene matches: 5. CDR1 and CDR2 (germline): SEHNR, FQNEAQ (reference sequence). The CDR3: CASRGGRPEQYF. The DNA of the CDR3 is TGTGCCAGCAGGGGAGGGAGACCCGAGCAGTACTTC.